The 22 T cell receptor beta chains below come from one sample, sequenced in a study of cytomegalovirus exposure and HLA in healthy donors. Method: immunoSEQ multiplex PCR; TCRdb's copy keeps in-frame clones and lacks some. The sample lists 110,000 to 150,000 clones; about 86% were seen once. The sequenced sample consisted of PBMCs. All receptors come from a man between 18 and 29 years old in good health and CMV-seronegative.

The V and J genes are TRBV30 and TRBJ1-1; unclear D gene. The germline V gene has CDR1 GTSNPN and CDR2 SVGIG (reference sequence). V dropped 2 bases and J dropped 0 bases, with 7 bases sitting between them. The CDR3 is 13 amino acids. For the CDR3, the DNA is TGTGCCTGGAGTCTGGAGATGAACACTGAAGCTTTCTTT. Its translation is CAWSLEMNTEAFF.

The chain couples TRBV6-1 to TRBJ1-1; D not resolved. Germline CDR1 MNHNS, CDR2 SASEGT. The CDR3 runs 15 residues. Trimming pared 3 bases from V and 2 bases from J, leaving 13 bases between. The CDR3 loop is CASSDPGLLNTEAFF. CDR3 bases: TGTGCCAGCAGTGATCCCGGACTTTTAAACACTGAAGCTTTCTTT.

In its sample, this clone was seen once. The V gene is TRBV13, the J gene TRBJ1-5; D is perhaps TRBD1 (6 bases). In germline, CDR1 is PRHDT, CDR2 FYEKMQ (reference sequence). The V gene lost 4 bases and the J gene lost 5 bases, with 12 bases spanning the gap. CDR3 size: 14 residues. CDR3 sequence: CASSWDTSHQPQHF. CDR3 in DNA: TGTGCCAGCAGCTGGGACACGTCACATCAGCCCCAGCATTTT.

CDR3 DNA sequence: TGTGCCACCAGAGACACACCCAATCAGCCCCAGCATTTT. Its translation is CATRDTPNQPQHF. This chain joins TRBV19 and TRBJ1-5; no definite D call. The CDR3 runs to 13 residues. V was pared by 10 bases and J by 3 bases, with 13 bases between. Germline V gene data show CDR1 as LNHDA and CDR2 as SQIVND (reference sequence).

CDR3 sequence reads: CASRYGTARTDTQYF. The CDR3 DNA sequence: TGTGCCAGCAGGTATGGGACAGCTCGCACAGATACGCAGTATTTT. This sequence joins TRBV7-9 and TRBJ2-3; 7 nucleotides agree with TRBD1. Trimming cost V 6 bases and J 1 base; bases outside gene matches: 7. The length of the CDR3 is 15 residues. The germline CDR1 and CDR2 sequences are SEHNR and FQNEAQ (reference sequence).

This clone was seen only a few times. The CDR3 nucleotides read TGTGCTAGTGCCCGCCTCCCAGGGGGCGGTGGCTACACCTTC. This codes for CASARLPGGGGYTF. This sequence joins TRBV12-5 and TRBJ1-2, with 8 positions matching TRBD1. The CDR3 is 14 residues long. V lost 7 bases and J lost 7; bases outside the gene matches: 11. Germline CDR1 LGHNT, CDR2 FRNRAP.

The genes are TRBV11-2 and TRBJ1-4; TRBD1 might be the D (6 bases). V lost 4 bases and J lost 5, with 11 bases in between. CDR1 is SGHAT and CDR2 is FQNNGV in the germline V gene. This CDR3 is 14 amino acids long. The CDR3 DNA is TGTGCCAGCAGCTACAGGGTTGTAAATGAAAAACTGTTTTTT. This encodes CASSYRVVNEKLFF. The full variable domain, its missing parts supplied by reference TRBV11-2 and TRBJ1-4, is EAGVAQSPRYKIIEKRQSVAFWCNPISGHATLYWYQQILGQGPKLLIQFQNNGVVDDSQLPKDRFSAERLKGVDSTLKIQPAKLEDSAVYLCASSYRVVNEKLFFGSGTQLSVL.

The chain has TRBV11-2 and TRBJ2-7, with D possibly matching TRBD1 (6 bases). The V gene's germline CDR1 is SGHAT and CDR2 FQNNGV. The CDR3 has 14 residues. Trimming pared 9 bases from V and 2 bases from J, leaving 17 bases between. The CDR3 loop is CASAQGALTYEQYF. The CDR3 nucleotides read TGTGCCAGTGCACAGGGAGCCCTTACCTACGAGCAGTACTTC.

This clone has just a few counts. The chain is built from TRBV2 and TRBJ1-6; 7 bases fit TRBD1. The CDR3 totals 14 residues. Germline V gene data show CDR1 as SNHLY and CDR2 as FYNNEI. V dropped 2 bases and J dropped 5; count of bases not matched to a gene: 0. As DNA, the CDR3 is TGTGCCAGCAGTGAACAGGGGGATAATTCACCCCTCCACTTT. Amino acids: CASSEQGDNSPLHF.

J is TRBJ2-1 and V is TRBV27; the match to TRBD2 covers 10 bases. Trimming removed 7 bases from V and 7 bases from J; junction bases left unmatched: 22. The germline V gene encodes CDR1 MNHEY and CDR2 SMNVEV (reference sequence). The CDR3 runs to 19 residues. CDR3: CASISKASGRNVLENEQFF. The DNA for the CDR3 is TGTGCCAGCATCTCAAAGGCTAGCGGGAGAAACGTACTAGAAAATGAGCAGTTCTTC.

The chain has TRBV5-1 and TRBJ2-5, with 10 bases fitting TRBD2. CDR3 length: 18 amino acids. CDR1 is SGHRS, CDR2 YFSETQ, per germline. V lost 0 bases, J lost 9 bases, and 17 bases stayed unmatched. The CDR3 nucleotides are TGCGCCAGCAGCTTGGCCGGGAGGGGACTAGCGTCGTCTAGGTCCCAGTACTTC. This sequence encodes CASSLAGRGLASSRSQYF.

A single count supports this clone. The chain combines TRBV30 with TRBJ2-7; a possible D gene is TRBD2 (5 bases). The CDR3 totals 12 residues. The V end lost 2 bases, the J end lost 4 bases, and 9 bases lay between the germline ends. In germline, CDR1 is GTSNPN, CDR2 SVGIG (reference sequence). The CDR3 bases are TGTGCCTGGAGTAATACGGGGTACGAGCAGTACTTC. This sequence encodes CAWSNTGYEQYF.

The V and J genes are TRBV18 and TRBJ2-7; 9 positions match TRBD1. With V trimmed by 3 bases and J by 2 bases, 2 bases remained unmatched. The CDR3 contains 14 residues. Germline CDR1 and CDR2: KGHSH and LQKENI. Here the CDR3 DNA reads TGTGCCAGCTCACCGGGACAGGGTCCCTACGAGCAGTACTTC. As protein: CASSPGQGPYEQYF.

This clone was recorded only once. V gene TRBV28 combines with J gene TRBJ1-2; 7 positions agree with TRBD1. The CDR3 extends over 17 amino acids. CDR1 is MDHEN and CDR2 is SYDVKM in the germline V gene. V gave up 3 bases and J gave up 4 bases; unmatched junction bases: 14. CDR3 in amino acids: CASSFFSDRESSYGYTF. The CDR3 bases are TGTGCCAGCAGTTTTTTCTCAGACAGGGAAAGTAGCTATGGCTACACCTTC.

This clone was recorded a few times. The V call is TRBV6-1, the J call TRBJ1-5; perhaps TRBD1 as D (6 bases). The CDR3 is 15 residues long. Germline V gives CDR1 MNHNS, CDR2 SASEGT. V lost 1 base and J 6 bases, leaving 13 bases between the germline ends. The CDR3 here is CASSEGPGESQPQHF. The CDR3 coding sequence is TGTGCCAGCAGTGAAGGGCCAGGGGAAAGTCAGCCCCAGCATTTT.

The rearrangement uses TRBV7-9 and TRBJ2-1; 7 nucleotides align to TRBD1. The junction had 5 bases not matched to a gene; V was cut back by 0 bases and J by 3 bases. CDR3 length equals 16 residues. CDR1 is SEHNR and CDR2 is FQNEAQ in the germline V gene (reference sequence). The CDR3 loop reads CASSLAGQLLYNEQFF. The CDR3 region has the DNA TGTGCCAGCAGCTTAGCGGGACAGCTTCTCTACAATGAGCAGTTCTTC.

The genes are TRBV5-6 and TRBJ2-1; 9 bases agree with TRBD2. The germline V gene encodes CDR1 SGHDT and CDR2 YYEEEE. Trimming removed 2 bases from V and 9 bases from J; junction bases left unmatched: 12. The CDR3 has 16 residues. CDR3 DNA sequence: TGTGCCAGCAGCTTAAGAAGCGGGAGGCTGGTGGGTGAGCAGTTCTTC. Its protein product is CASSLRSGRLVGEQFF.

V usage is TRBV6-5 and J usage is TRBJ2-3; 10 bases are a match to TRBD1. This CDR3 spans 15 amino acids. V shed 5 bases, J shed 3 bases, and the junction held 5 bases outside the gene matches. The germline V gene encodes CDR1 MNHEY and CDR2 SVGAGI. Here the CDR3 reads CASSSGQGVTDTQYF. The DNA of the CDR3 is TGTGCCAGCAGTAGCGGACAGGGGGTAACAGATACGCAGTATTTT.

This clone occurred a few times. The V and J genes are TRBV2 and TRBJ2-2; weak D call: TRBD2 (5 bases). Germline assignment: CDR1 SNHLY and CDR2 FYNNEI. V was pared by 6 bases and J by 3 bases, with 8 bases between. The CDR3 has 13 residues. CDR3 residues: CASRGGYTGELFF. The DNA for the CDR3 is TGTGCCAGCAGAGGAGGCTACACCGGGGAGCTGTTTTTT.

This chain joins TRBV28 and TRBJ2-1; D is unclear. Per germline, CDR1 MDHEN and CDR2 SYDVKM. CDR3 length: 14 amino acids. Trimming removed 5 bases from V and 2 bases from J, with 10 bases in between. CDR3 coding DNA: TGTGCCAGCAGTCCCGACAAGCCCTACAATGAGCAGTTCTTC. Translation: CASSPDKPYNEQFF.

The chain has TRBV11-1 and TRBJ2-2, with TRBD1 as a possible D gene (6 bases). This CDR3 spans 17 amino acids. Germline CDR1 and CDR2: SGHAT and FQDESV (reference sequence). Trimming took 7 bases from V and 5 from J, leaving 23 bases between them. CDR3 residues: CASMRGRQEDRTGELFF. CDR3 in DNA: TGTGCCAGCATGAGAGGTCGACAGGAGGATAGAACCGGGGAGCTGTTTTTT.

The chain combines TRBV18 with TRBJ2-1; 13 bases map to TRBD2. V was clipped by 6 bases and J by 7 bases; unmatched bases: 15. Germline CDR1 is KGHSH and CDR2 is LQKENI. The CDR3 spans 18 residues. CDR3 protein: CASSSPATSGRARNEQFF. In DNA, the CDR3 is TGTGCCAGCTCCTCCCCCGCCACTAGCGGGAGGGCCAGGAATGAGCAGTTCTTC.